This TCR beta chain derives from a study of CD8 T cells in ankylosing spondylitis. Study findings and constraints: Apparently characteristic of ankylosing spondylitis blood was a TCR beta motif (fewer than 10 highly homologous variants).

This clonotype was seen ten or more times. Antigen unknown. The germline gives CDR1 MNHNS, CDR2 SASEGT. After removal of 7 bases from V and 0 bases from J, the junction contained 8 bases not matched to a gene. The CDR3 is made up of 16 amino acids. TCRdb analysed the 5' RACE reads with MiXCR anew, one entry per CDR3 protein. The sample lists more than 500,000 distinct CDR3 sequences, about 5% occurring once. The sequencing sample was made of blood, either unsorted or a sorted T cell fraction (not recorded which). This clonotype originated in a male donor with ankylosing spondylitis. This chain uses TRBV6-1 with TRBJ1-5; 8 positions match TRBD1. The DNA of the CDR3 is TGTGCCAGCACCTACCGGACAGGGAGTAGCAATCAGCCCCAGCATTTT. Its protein is CASTYRTGSSNQPQHF.